This T cell receptor beta chain was sequenced in a study of CD8 T cells in ankylosing spondylitis. General observations from the study: As for the disease-linked clones, they showed a CD8+ phenotype and occurred at relatively low frequencies in peripheral blood. Earlier authors reported some of these motif variants in reactive arthritis synovial fluid and blood. Roughly eight highly homologous variants made up a TCR beta motif that seemed to typify ankylosing spondylitis blood. In ankylosing spondylitis patients, matched synovial fluid reportedly showed significant enrichment of disease-linked clones.

The CDR3 covers 15 residues. V trimming: 6 bases; J trimming: 5 bases; junction bases outside the gene matches: 11. Germline V gene lookup returns CDR1 DFQATT and CDR2 SNEGSKA (reference sequence). This clonotype was counted only a few times. No antigen is known for it. The TCR beta libraries were generated through quantitative 5'-RACE incorporating molecular barcodes. TCRdb fed the 5' RACE reads into MiXCR, producing one record per CDR3 protein. Here the sample spans hundreds of thousands of distinct CDR3 sequences, approximately 17% being singletons. This sequence originates from a male donor with ankylosing spondylitis. Sequencing used blood, either unsorted or a sorted T cell fraction (not recorded which). This chain connects TRBV20-1 to TRBJ2-5; 11 bases line up with TRBD2. The CDR3 sequence: CSARELLAGGETQYF. The DNA for the CDR3 is TGCAGTGCCCGCGAGCTATTAGCGGGGGGGGAGACCCAGTACTTC.